Reported below is one TCR beta chain. Its antigen is unidentified. PCR involved 60 Vbeta and 13 Jbeta primers. In the original workflow: Some 11 million of the approximately 80 million unique TCR beta chains counted in a later analysis were shared. TCRdb's copy holds only in-frame clones and misses some; the assay was immunoSEQ multiplex PCR. For V, J and clone size, that table is used; D and trimming come from the DNA. The sample comprises about 170,000 clones, 70% to 90% of which are singletons, and 1.5% to 2% rests with the top ten. The CDR3 has 15 amino acids. CDR1 and CDR2 (germline): SGHRS, YFSETQ. V was shortened by 0 bases and J by 3 bases, with 12 bases between the two germline ends. The data were obtained in a study of cytomegalovirus exposure and HLA in healthy donors. Findings and limits, study-wide: For TCR beta chains, V- and J-gene trimming was later linked to a missense DCLRE1C variant.

The rearrangement links TRBV5-1 to TRBJ1-1, with D perhaps matching TRBD1 (6 bases). Specimen: PBMCs. This receptor was obtained from a woman between 18 and 29 years old in good health and CMV-seronegative. The CDR3 nucleotides are TGCGCCAGCAGCTTGGCTGAACAGGGTCACACTGAAGCTTTCTTT. Amino acid sequence: CASSLAEQGHTEAFF.